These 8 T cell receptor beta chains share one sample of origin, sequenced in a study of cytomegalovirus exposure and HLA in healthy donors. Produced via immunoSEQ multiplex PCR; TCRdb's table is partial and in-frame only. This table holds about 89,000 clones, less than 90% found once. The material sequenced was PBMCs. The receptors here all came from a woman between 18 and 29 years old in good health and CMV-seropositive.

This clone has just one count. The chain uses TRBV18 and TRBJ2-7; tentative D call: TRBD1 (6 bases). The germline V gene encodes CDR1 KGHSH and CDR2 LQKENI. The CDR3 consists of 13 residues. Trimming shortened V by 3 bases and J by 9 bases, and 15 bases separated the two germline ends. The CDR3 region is CASSPGTPEGQYF. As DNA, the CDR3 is TGTGCCAGCTCACCCGGGACACCCGAAGGGCAGTACTTC.

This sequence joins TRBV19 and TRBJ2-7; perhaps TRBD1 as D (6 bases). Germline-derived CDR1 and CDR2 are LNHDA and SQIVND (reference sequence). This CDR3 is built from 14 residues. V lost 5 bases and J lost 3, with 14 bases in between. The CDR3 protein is CASSPRTVHYEQYF. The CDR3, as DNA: TGTGCCAGTAGTCCCCGGACAGTACACTACGAGCAGTACTTC.

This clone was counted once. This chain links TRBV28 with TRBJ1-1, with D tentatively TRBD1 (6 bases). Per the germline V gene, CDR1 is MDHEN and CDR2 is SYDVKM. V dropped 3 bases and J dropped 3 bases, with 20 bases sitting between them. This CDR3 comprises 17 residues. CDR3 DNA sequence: TGTGCCAGCAGTTTCAGGTCAGGGGACGCATCGGACACTGAAGCTTTCTTT. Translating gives CASSFRSGDASDTEAFF.

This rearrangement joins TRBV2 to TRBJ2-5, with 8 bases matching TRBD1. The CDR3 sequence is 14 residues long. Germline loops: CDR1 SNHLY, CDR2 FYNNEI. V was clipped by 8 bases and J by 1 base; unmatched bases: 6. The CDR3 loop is CASSGQAFQETQYF. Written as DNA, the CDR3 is TGTGCCAGCTCGGGACAGGCCTTCCAAGAGACCCAGTACTTC.

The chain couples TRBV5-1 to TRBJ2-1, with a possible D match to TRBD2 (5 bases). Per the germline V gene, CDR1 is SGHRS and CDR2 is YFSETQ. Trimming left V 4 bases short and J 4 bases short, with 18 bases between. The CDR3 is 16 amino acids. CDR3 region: CASSPLTNSGYNEQFF. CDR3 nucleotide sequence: TGCGCCAGCAGCCCGCTGACTAACTCGGGGTACAATGAGCAGTTCTTC.

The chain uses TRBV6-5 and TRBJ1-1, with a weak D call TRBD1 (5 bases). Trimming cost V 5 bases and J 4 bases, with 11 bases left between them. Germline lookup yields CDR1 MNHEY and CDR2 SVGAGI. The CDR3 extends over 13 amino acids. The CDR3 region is CASSRRQRTEAFF. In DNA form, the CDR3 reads TGTGCCAGCAGTCGCCGACAGCGCACTGAAGCTTTCTTT.

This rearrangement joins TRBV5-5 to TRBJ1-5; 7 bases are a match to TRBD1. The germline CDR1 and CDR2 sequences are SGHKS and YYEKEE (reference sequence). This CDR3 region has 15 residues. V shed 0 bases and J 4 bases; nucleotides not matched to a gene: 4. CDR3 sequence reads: CASSLEGTENQPQHF. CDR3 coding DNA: TGTGCCAGCAGCTTGGAGGGGACAGAAAATCAGCCCCAGCATTTT.

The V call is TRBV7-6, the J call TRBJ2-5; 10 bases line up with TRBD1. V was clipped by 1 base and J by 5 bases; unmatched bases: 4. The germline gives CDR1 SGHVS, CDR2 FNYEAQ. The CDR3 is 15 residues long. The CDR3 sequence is CASSLVTGGGETQYF. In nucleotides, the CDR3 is TGTGCCAGCAGCTTAGTGACAGGGGGCGGTGAGACCCAGTACTTC.